In this sample, the clone carrying this T cell receptor beta chain turned up many times. No antigen is known for it. The sample comes from a study of shared clonotypes between healthy human individuals. Study at large: Researchers drew samples from a couple of women and three men aged 18 to 49. Notes on the study in general: Donor scarcity curtailed the genetic and exposure-history diversity represented herein. Collection of samples was limited to blood; tissue repertoires likely differ.

Donors were Caucasian adults residing in Nashville, Tennessee, USA. Generated by immunoSEQ multiplex PCR, the TCRdb table keeps only in-frame clones and is missing some. The repertoire has about 470,000 clones, about 76% of them found once; the top ten carry approximately 13%. The CDR3 totals 18 residues. V was trimmed by 5 bases and J by 0 bases, leaving 23 bases between them. CDR1 and CDR2 from the germline V gene are SGHVS and FQNEAQ. Specimen: PBMCs. The chain uses TRBV7-8 and TRBJ2-7; possibly TRBD2 for D (5 bases). The receptor was derived from a woman between 40 and 55 years old in good health. Some clones in this sample may be carry-over from other donors' samples. The CDR3 loop reads CASSRSGGRSWDSYEQYF. CDR3 nucleotide sequence: TGTGCCAGCAGCAGAAGCGGAGGAAGAAGTTGGGACTCCTACGAGCAGTACTTC. Supplemented by reference TRBV7-8 and TRBJ2-7, the full variable domain reads GAGVSQSPRYKVAKRGQDVALRCDPISGHVSLFWYQQALGQGPEFLTYFQNEAQLDKSGLPSDRFFAERPEGSVSTLKIQRTQQEDSAVYLCASSRSGGRSWDSYEQYFGPGTRLTVT.